The rows below give T cell receptor beta chains drawn from one sample of a study of blood T cells in healthy people across ages. TCRdb redid the calling of the 5' RACE reads with MiXCR, one entry per CDR3 protein. The sample yields 270,000 or so distinct CDR3 sequences, 25% to 30% seen once. Sequencing was carried out using blood. The receptors here all came from a woman aged 70-85 years in good health. Each CDR3 is given with its conserved first and last residue. The D gene is left open where the match is weak. Expanded clones get a size class; other rows say once, few or many, or leave the size out.

TRBJ1-5 | - | TRBV18 | 13 | few | TGTGCCAGCTCACCTGAACAGGCTCAGCCCCAGCATTTT | CASSPEQAQPQHF
TRBJ1-5 | - | TRBV27 | 15 | many | TGTGCCAGCAGGAGCTCCGGGGGGACGGGTCAGCCCCAGCATTTT | CASRSSGGTGQPQHF
TRBJ2-2 | TRBD2 | TRBV3-1 | 16 | - | TGTGCCAGCAGCCAAGAAAACGGGAGGGCCGGCGGGGAGCTGTTTTTT | CASSQENGRAGGELFF
TRBJ2-1 | - | TRBV29-1 | 16 | - | TGCAGCGTTGAAGATTTAGTTATTGGGTTGTGGAATGAGCAGTTCTTC | CSVEDLVIGLWNEQFF
TRBJ2-5 | TRBD2 | TRBV20-1 | 15 | - | TGCAGTGCTAGAGATCTGGCTAGCGGAGTGGCGACCCAGTACTTC | CSARDLASGVATQYF
TRBJ2-3 | TRBD2 | TRBV20-1 | 16 | - | TGCAGTGTTTCGACTAGCGGGGGCTCGGGACCCAATACGCAGTATTTT | CSVSTSGGSGPNTQYF
TRBJ1-1 | TRBD1 | TRBV11-1 | 13 | - | TGTGCCAGCAGTCACAGGGGGAACACTGAAGCTTTCTTT | CASSHRGNTEAFF
TRBJ2-5 | - | TRBV7-9 | 17 | many | TGTGCCAGCAGCTTACGTGAGCGGATAACCTTACAAGAGACCCAGTACTTC | CASSLRERITLQETQYF
TRBJ2-7 | - | TRBV5-6 | 13 | few | TGTGCCAGCAGTCCGGACGCTCCTGGCGAGCAGTACTTC | CASSPDAPGEQYF
TRBJ2-3 | TRBD2 | TRBV6-6 | 16 | many | TGTGCCAGCAGTTCGCGGGGGGCCTCCCTGAGGGATACGCAGTATTTT | CASSSRGASLRDTQYF
TRBJ2-2 | TRBD2 | TRBV28 | 15 | few | TGTGCCAGCCTTACTAGCGGGAGTTCCACCGGGGAGCTGTTTTTT | CASLTSGSSTGELFF
TRBJ1-3 | - | TRBV28 | 14 | - | TGTGCCAGCAGTCCCGAGACAAGGTCTTACACCATATATTTT | CASSPETRSYTIYF
TRBJ1-4 | - | TRBV7-2 | 15 | few | TGTACCAGCAGCTCAAGCGGCTGGACCAATGAAAAACTGTTTTTT | CTSSSSGWTNEKLFF
TRBJ2-2 | - | TRBV28 | 13 | few | TGTGCCAGCAGACTAGCTCCGACCGGGGAGCTGTTTTTT | CASRLAPTGELFF
TRBJ1-1 | TRBD1 | TRBV5-5 | 13 | - | TGTGCCAGCAGCACCTTGGACAGGTATCGAGCTTTCTTT | CASSTLDRYRAFF
TRBJ2-3 | - | TRBV10-3 | 15 | few | TGTGCCATCAGCGGGAGAGAGGGGGGTACAGATACGCAGTATTTT | CAISGREGGTDTQYF
TRBJ1-1 | - | TRBV12-3/TRBV12-4 | 13 | few | TGTGCCAGCAGTGTCGACAGAGACACTGAAGCTTTCTTT | CASSVDRDTEAFF
TRBJ2-5 | TRBD2 | TRBV7-2 | 14 | many | TGTGCCAGCAGCTTTAGCGGGAACCAAGAGACCCAGTACTTC | CASSFSGNQETQYF
TRBJ2-5 | TRBD1 | TRBV20-1 | 18 | - | TGCAGTGCTAGCCGGGACAGACTAACCTGGGCAAACCAAGAGACCCAGTACTTC | CSASRDRLTWANQETQYF
TRBJ2-6 | - | TRBV24-1 | 15 | few | TGTGCCACCAGTGATTTGCAAGCTGGGGCCAACGTCCTGACTTTC | CATSDLQAGANVLTF
TRBJ2-7 | TRBD1 | TRBV25-1 | 15 | - | TGTGCCAGCAGTGAGGTGGACAGGGGGGCATACGAGCAGTACTTC | CASSEVDRGAYEQYF
TRBJ2-1 | TRBD2 | TRBV5-1 | 14 | few | TGCGCCAGCAGCCTAGGGACTAGAAACAATGAGCAGTTCTTC | CASSLGTRNNEQFF
TRBJ2-1 | - | TRBV29-1 | 13 | - | TGCAGCGTTGAAGAAAGCGGGTTTGTTGAGCAGTTCTTC | CSVEESGFVEQFF
TRBJ1-1 | - | TRBV12-3/TRBV12-4 | 12 | - | TGTGCCAGCAGTTTAGCGCGGGCCGAAGCTTTCTTT | CASSLARAEAFF
TRBJ2-4 | TRBD2 | TRBV20-1 | 21 | - | TGCAGTCTCCCACGGGTTATGACTAGCGGATTTGTTGGAGGTTCGGAGCACATTCAGTACTTC | CSLPRVMTSGFVGGSEHIQYF
TRBJ2-3 | - | TRBV14 | 16 | - | TGTGCCAGCAGCCAGGCCTTTCTCCCCCGCACAGATACGCAGTATTTT | CASSQAFLPRTDTQYF
TRBJ1-2 | - | TRBV6-2/TRBV6-3 | 15 | - | TGTGCCAGCAGTCCGGGGTTTTCCGCTAACTATGGCAACACCTTC | CASSPGFSANYGNTF
TRBJ2-1 | - | TRBV5-1 | 16 | few | TGCGCCAGCAGCTCCCGAGGGGGGAGCCTTAACAATGAGCAGTTCTTC | CASSSRGGSLNNEQFF
TRBJ2-5 | TRBD1 | TRBV6-1 | 16 | - | TGTGCCAGCACTACAATCCCAGGGGGCAGGAAAGAGACCCAGTACTTC | CASTTIPGGRKETQYF
TRBJ2-2 | - | TRBV3-1 | 14 | - | TGTGCCAGCAGCCAAAGGGGGAACACCGGGGAGCTGTTTTTT | CASSQRGNTGELFF
TRBJ2-5 | TRBD2 | TRBV6-2/TRBV6-3 | 14 | many | TGTGCCAGCAAGGCTAGCGGGATCCGGGAGACCCAGTACTTC | CASKASGIRETQYF
TRBJ2-4 | - | TRBV7-6 | 13 | - | TGTGCCAGCAGCCCCGGCTATGGGAACATTCAGTACTTC | CASSPGYGNIQYF
TRBJ1-3 | TRBD1 | TRBV7-2 | 15 | - | TGTGCCAGCAGCTCCAGGACAGGCTCTGGAAACACCATATATTTT | CASSSRTGSGNTIYF
TRBJ2-1 | TRBD2 | TRBV3-1 | 15 | - | TGTGCCAGCAGCCAAGCGGGAGGTATCTACAATGAGCAGTTCTTC | CASSQAGGIYNEQFF
TRBJ1-6 | - | TRBV14 | 13 | - | TGTGCCAGCACCCGGACCTCCGATTCACCCCTCCACTTT | CASTRTSDSPLHF
TRBJ2-3 | - | TRBV10-3 | 15 | - | TGTGCCATCAGTGGGACTACCACATCCACAGATACGCAGTATTTT | CAISGTTTSTDTQYF
TRBJ2-5 | TRBD2 | TRBV6-5 | 16 | - | TGTGCCAGCAGTTACTCGGGGACTAGCAGCGCGGGGACCCAGTACTTC | CASSYSGTSSAGTQYF
TRBJ2-5 | TRBD2 | TRBV29-1 | 12 | few | TGCGGCGGACTAGCGGGAGACGAGACCCAGTACTTC | CGGLAGDETQYF
TRBJ2-1 | - | TRBV29-1 | 14 | few | TGCAGCGTTGTGGCCAGACGCTCCTACAATGAGCAGTTCTTC | CSVVARRSYNEQFF
TRBJ2-3 | - | TRBV5-5 | 16 | - | TGTGCCAGCACCTGGGACGTAGGGGGTGACAGAGATACGCAGTATTTT | CASTWDVGGDRDTQYF